The 18 T cell receptor beta chains in this list originate from one sample, sequenced in a study of cytomegalovirus exposure and HLA in healthy donors. 13 Jbeta primers and 60 Vbeta primers were used for the PCR. The method was immunoSEQ multiplex PCR; TCRdb's version includes in-frame clones alone and lacks a portion of them. The repertoire consists of over 150,000 clones, with 68% occurring once and the leading ten covering 1.4% to 1.5%. Sequencing used PBMCs. These TCRs come from a man aged 45-60 years in good health and CMV-seronegative.

CDR3 loop: CASSVVSGANTGELFF. The CDR3, as DNA: TGTGCCAGCAGCGTAGTGAGCGGCGCGAACACCGGGGAGCTGTTTTTT. V is TRBV9 and J is TRBJ2-2; D perhaps matches TRBD2 (5 bases). Germline V gene lookup returns CDR1 SGDLS and CDR2 YYNGEE. The CDR3 spans 16 residues. With 0 bases removed from V and 0 bases from J, the gap between germline ends came to 9 bases.

The rearrangement uses TRBV6-1 and TRBJ2-5, with 8 bases aligning to TRBD2. The CDR3 is made up of 16 amino acids. Germline V gives CDR1 MNHNS, CDR2 SASEGT. V lost 0 bases to trimming and J lost 2 bases; unmatched junction nucleotides: 5. The CDR3 region is CASSEATAGGQETQYF. In DNA, the CDR3 is TGTGCCAGCAGTGAAGCGACGGCGGGGGGTCAAGAGACCCAGTACTTC.

J is TRBJ2-7 and V is TRBV28; 9 nucleotides match TRBD1. The CDR3 totals 16 residues. CDR1 is MDHEN and CDR2 is SYDVKM in the germline V gene. V lost 2 bases and J lost 1; bases outside the gene matches: 6. The CDR3 nucleotides are TGTGCCAGCAGTTTACAGTGGGACAGGGAATCCTACGAGCAGTACTTC. Protein product: CASSLQWDRESYEQYF.

The V gene is TRBV5-4, the J gene TRBJ1-2, with TRBD1 as a possible D gene (5 bases). Germline V gene data show CDR1 as SGHNT and CDR2 as YYREEE (reference sequence). CDR3 length: 15 residues. V lost 0 bases, J lost 2 bases, and 11 bases lay in between. The CDR3 reads CASSLGQGRNYGYTF. In DNA, the CDR3 is TGTGCCAGCAGCTTGGGGCAGGGCCGCAACTATGGCTACACCTTC.

V and J are TRBV18 and TRBJ1-2, with TRBD1 as a possible D gene (5 bases). The length of the CDR3 is 14 residues. With 6 bases removed from V and 1 base from J, the gap between germline ends came to 12 bases. Germline CDR1 and CDR2: KGHSH and LQKENI. The CDR3 DNA is TGTGCCAGCTCCGCGTTCAGGGATAACTATGGCTACACCTTC. Translated: CASSAFRDNYGYTF.

The V call is TRBV5-1, the J call TRBJ2-4; 9 nucleotides line up with TRBD2. This CDR3 has 17 amino acids. Germline trimming cut 4 bases from V and 0 bases from J; bases unmatched to any gene: 8. From germline, CDR1 is SGHRS and CDR2 YFSETQ. The CDR3: CASSLELAGLAKNIQYF. The CDR3 nucleotides read TGCGCCAGCAGCCTGGAGCTAGCGGGGTTAGCCAAAAACATTCAGTACTTC. The full variable domain, rest sourced from reference TRBV5-1 and TRBJ2-4, is KAGVTQTPRYLIKTRGQQVTLSCSPISGHRSVSWYQQTPGQGLQFLFEYFSETQRNKGNFPGRFSGRQFSNSRSEMNVSTLELGDSALYLCASSLELAGLAKNIQYFGAGTRLSVL.

The V call is TRBV12-5, the J call TRBJ1-2, with D possibly matching TRBD1 (5 bases). Germline CDR1 LGHNT, CDR2 FRNRAP. The CDR3 contains 15 residues. The V end lost 0 bases, the J end lost 6 bases, and 14 bases lay between the germline ends. The CDR3 protein is CASGLVLKGVHGYTF. CDR3 nucleotide sequence: TGTGCTAGTGGTTTGGTACTGAAAGGGGTACATGGCTACACCTTC.

This chain connects TRBV18 to TRBJ1-1; D not certain. Germline loops: CDR1 KGHSH, CDR2 LQKENI. The CDR3 is made up of 13 amino acids. The V and J ends lost 6 bases and 1 base respectively, with 9 bases between them. The chain's CDR3 is CASSPTRNTEAFF. In DNA, the CDR3 is TGTGCCAGCTCCCCCACACGGAACACTGAAGCTTTCTTT.

The rearrangement uses TRBV5-1 and TRBJ2-5; 8 positions agree with TRBD2. Germline CDR1 and CDR2: SGHRS and YFSETQ. The CDR3 sequence is 14 residues long. V was pared by 3 bases and J by 5 bases, with 6 bases of the junction left unmatched. CDR3 sequence: CASSSGTSRETQYF. The CDR3 coding sequence is TGCGCCAGCAGCTCCGGGACTAGTCGCGAGACCCAGTACTTC.

The rearrangement uses TRBV19 and TRBJ2-7; D perhaps matches TRBD1 (6 bases). The CDR3 length is 12 residues. Trimming took off 4 bases at V and 7 bases at J, with 11 bases between the two ends. CDR1 and CDR2 (germline): LNHDA, SQIVND (reference sequence). The CDR3, as DNA: TGTGCCAGTAGTACCAGGGGCGGGGAGCAGTACTTC. Translated: CASSTRGGEQYF.

CDR3 in amino acids: CASSLNTGGTEAFF. DNA of the CDR3: TGTGCCAGCTCACTGAATACAGGGGGCACTGAAGCTTTCTTT. The chain carries TRBV18 and TRBJ1-1; the match to TRBD1 covers 8 bases. The V gene end was trimmed by 4 bases and the J gene end by 4 bases; junction bases not matched to a gene: 5. Looked up from germline, CDR1 is KGHSH and CDR2 is LQKENI. The CDR3 contains 14 residues.

This chain uses TRBV13 with TRBJ2-5, with 8 bases identical to TRBD1. J was trimmed by 2 bases and V by 0 bases; bases with no gene match: 5. The CDR3 consists of 16 residues. Germline-derived CDR1 and CDR2 are PRHDT and FYEKMQ (reference sequence). In nucleotides, the CDR3 is TGTGCCAGCAGCTTAGGGCAGGGGGCTGTACAAGAGACCCAGTACTTC. Residues: CASSLGQGAVQETQYF.

The genes are TRBV6-6 and TRBJ2-5; no clear D gene. CDR3 length: 13 amino acids. The V end was cut by 0 bases, the J end by 5 bases, with 7 bases between. CDR1 and CDR2 from the germline V gene are MNHNY and SVGAGI (reference sequence). In DNA form, the CDR3 reads TGTGCCAGCAGTTACTCGGGCCGGGAGACCCAGTACTTC. This sequence encodes CASSYSGRETQYF.

This chain uses TRBV28 with TRBJ1-4; TRBD1 matches 11 bases. Trimming cost V 6 bases and J 3 bases; bases outside gene matches: 12. Germline V CDR1 and CDR2: MDHEN, SYDVKM. CDR3 length equals 18 residues. The CDR3 region has the DNA TGTGCCAGCAGACCCGGACAGGGGGCAAATCGACCTAATGAAAAACTGTTTTTT. Translation gives CASRPGQGANRPNEKLFF.

The rearrangement joins TRBV6-4 to TRBJ2-3, with D possibly matching TRBD2 (5 bases). This CDR3 contains 13 residues. Germline CDR1 MRHNA, CDR2 SNTAGT. V was clipped by 9 bases and J by 6 bases, with 16 bases between them. The CDR3 coding sequence is TGTGCCAGTGGCCTCTGGACTTCCGATACGCAGTATTTT. Translation: CASGLWTSDTQYF.

V gene TRBV9 combines with J gene TRBJ1-4; no reliable D call. The CDR3 length is 15 residues. V dropped 4 bases and J dropped 2 bases, with 12 bases sitting between them. Germline values: CDR1 SGDLS, CDR2 YYNGEE. In DNA, the CDR3 is TGTGCCAGCAGCTCATACAGTGGGACTAATGAAAAACTGTTTTTT. Its protein product is CASSSYSGTNEKLFF.

This clone was counted a single time. J is TRBJ1-3 and V is TRBV19, with 7 nucleotides matching TRBD1. The germline V gene encodes CDR1 LNHDA and CDR2 SQIVND (reference sequence). The V and J ends lost 10 bases and 2 bases, in that order; junction bases with no gene match: 17. The CDR3 contains 17 residues. The CDR3 reads CATSRPGDSGTGNTIYF. The CDR3 DNA sequence: TGTGCCACCTCCCGCCCGGGGGACAGTGGAACTGGAAACACCATATATTTT.

This clone was picked up a small number of times. The chain is built from TRBV5-1 and TRBJ1-1, with D tentatively TRBD1 (6 bases). Germline lookup yields CDR1 SGHRS and CDR2 YFSETQ. CDR3 length: 16 residues. Between the trimmed V and J ends, which lost 2 bases and 0 bases, there was a span of 14 bases. This CDR3 is CASSLTGTGLNTEAFF. The CDR3 nucleotides are TGCGCCAGCAGCTTAACAGGGACCGGATTGAACACTGAAGCTTTCTTT.